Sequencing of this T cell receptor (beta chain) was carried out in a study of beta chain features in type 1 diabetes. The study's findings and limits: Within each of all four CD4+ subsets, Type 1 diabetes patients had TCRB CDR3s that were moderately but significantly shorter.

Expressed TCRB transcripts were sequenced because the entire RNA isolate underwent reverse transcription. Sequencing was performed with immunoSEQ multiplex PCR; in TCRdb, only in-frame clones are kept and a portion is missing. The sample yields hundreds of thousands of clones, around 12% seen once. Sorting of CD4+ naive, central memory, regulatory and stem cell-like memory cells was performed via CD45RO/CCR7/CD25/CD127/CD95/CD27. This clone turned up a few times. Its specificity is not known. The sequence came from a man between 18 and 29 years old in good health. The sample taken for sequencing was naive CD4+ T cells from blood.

CDR3 in amino acids: CASSIRTRGQETQYF. CDR3 DNA sequence: TGTGCCAGTAGTATCCGGACCAGGGGCCAAGAGACCCAGTACTTC. The chain employs TRBV19 and TRBJ2-5; possibly TRBD1 for D (6 bases). CDR3 length equals 15 residues. Looked up from germline, CDR1 is LNHDA and CDR2 is SQIVND (reference sequence). Trimming removed 3 bases at V and 1 base at J, with 12 bases between.